This T cell receptor beta chain was observed in a study of OX40 agonist ivuxolimab in advanced cancers. With respect to the entire study: Ivuxolimab, which targeted the costimulatory receptor OX40 (CD134), was an agonistic, fully human IgG2 monoclonal antibody. Intravenous ivuxolimab was administered to patients every 2 weeks at six dose levels: 0.01, 0.1, 0.3, 1.5, 3 and 10 mg/kg. Of the approximately 50 patients in dose escalation, about 20 had hepatocellular carcinoma, about 15 had melanoma, 9 had renal cell carcinoma and 9 had head and neck cancer. The dose-escalation cohort was about 83% male with a mean age of approximately 60 years, ranging from roughly 23 to 85. Prior anti-PD-1, anti-PD-L1 or anti-CTLA-4 therapy was permitted, and checkpoint inhibitors had been received by roughly two fifths of dose-escalation patients. Partial responses occurred in three dose-escalation patients, of whom one had hepatocellular carcinoma and two had cutaneous melanoma. The purpose of peripheral TCRbeta sequencing was to test whether ivuxolimab changed TCR sequence diversity and led to clonal T-cell expansion. The paper describes the monotherapy dose-escalation part (N of about 54 patients) of the phase I trial of ivuxolimab. Results the study describes overall, beyond this receptor: In the 0.1-3.0 mg/kg groups, partial responders had among the lowest normalized peripheral clonal expansion, particularly in CD8+ T cells. At doses from 0.1 to 3.0 mg/kg, clonal expansion was seen in both CD4+ and CD8+ blood T cells between baseline and week 6. The antigen specificity of the clonally expanded peripheral T cells was not determined. After ivuxolimab, CD8+ T cells had more expanded clones than CD4+ T cells on average. Low levels of normalized T-cell clonal expansion were also shown by some nonresponding patients.

Patients with autoimmune disease history or receiving systemic immunosuppression were excluded from the trial. Peripheral blood for TCR sequencing was drawn from every dose cohort at baseline, at cycle 4 day 1 and at cycle 7 day 1. The samples were drawn from a first-in-human, open-label, multicenter phase I dose-escalation trial of ivuxolimab. Adults with locally advanced or metastatic head and neck squamous cell, hepatocellular, melanoma or renal cell carcinoma were enrolled in the trial. Before TCR sequencing, CD4+ and CD8+ T cells were separately sorted from peripheral blood. Genomic DNA was extracted from sorted cells for sequencing of the TCRbeta CDR3 region. The immunoSEQ Assay was used for sequencing of TCRbeta CDR3 regions. What TCRdb holds here is the immuneACCESS table cut down to in-frame rearrangements. Part of the clones is not present; checked against another copy, under half of the missing clones reflect an unresolved V gene, and the others are unexplained. The sample yields about 84,000 clones; around 94% were counted once. The ten largest make up more than 9.5% of the sample.

With respect to this clone: What antigen it recognizes has not been identified. Base qualities were left out, and no much larger clone turns up one base away.

The germline V gene sets CDR1 to SGDLS and CDR2 to YYNGEE. V is clipped by 0 bases and J by 1 base, and the sequence between their germline boundaries is 9 bases long. Its CDR3 holds 15 amino acids, cysteine through phenylalanine. The retained sequence is limited to the CDR3, 45 bases, with the frame set at the first base. The TCR originated in an adult with an advanced solid tumor such as melanoma, head and neck, liver or kidney cancer. The chain joins TRBV9 to TRBJ2-3; a tentative D call is TRBD2 (5 bases match). Sequencing used CD4+ or CD8+ T cells sorted from blood, obtained in a trial of the OX40 agonist ivuxolimab. CDR3 loop: CASSVAGTGTDTQYF. The nucleotide sequence reads TGTGCCAGCAGCGTAGCGGGAACGGGCACAGATACGCAGTATTTT. Where the CDR3 stops, the reference TRBV9 and TRBJ2-3 genes take over; the full variable domain is DSGVTQTPKHLITATGQRVTLRCSPRSGDLSVYWYQQSLDQGLQFLIQYYNGEERAKGNILERFSAQQFPDLHSELNLSSLELGDSALYFCASSVAGTGTDTQYFGPGTRLTVL.